The 18 T cell receptor beta chains below all came from one sample that was sequenced in a study of T cells in Graves' hyperthyroidism and ophthalmopathy. Template material for amplifying TCR beta CDR3 regions consisted of RNA transcripts. An initial round of RT-PCR targeting the TCR CDR3 relied on the HTBI primer set. TCRdb re-called the multiplex PCR reads through MiXCR, storing one row per CDR3 protein. The sample consists of 200,000 to 250,000 distinct CDR3 sequences, approximately 23% of them appearing once. The sample comprised blood. These receptors were collected from a woman in her thirties or forties with Graves' ophthalmopathy.

This clonotype was recorded at least ten times. V and J are TRBV12-3 or TRBV12-4 and TRBJ1-5, with TRBD1 matching over 8 bases. The CDR3 length is 17 residues. V shed 2 bases, J shed 6 bases, and the junction held 12 bases outside the gene matches. The CDR3 bases are TGTGCCAGCAGTTTAAGCGCGGGGACAGGCCGTGGTCAGCCCCAGCATTTT. This gives the protein CASSLSAGTGRGQPQHF.

This clonotype was observed many times. An end of the junction differs from the germline gene, which may be a read error. The chain carries TRBV7-7 and TRBJ2-5; no clear D. CDR3 length: 15 amino acids. Per the germline V gene, CDR1 is SSHAT and CDR2 is FNYEAQ (reference sequence). The CDR3 bases are TGTGCTAGCAGCTTAGACTTTACGTCGGCGGAGACCCAGTACTTC. Its translation: CASSLDFTSAETQYF. Complete variable domain (other parts from reference TRBV7-7 and TRBJ2-5): GAGVSQSPRYKVTKRGQDVTLRCDPISSHATLYWYQQALGQGPEFLTYFNYEAQPDKSGLPSDRFSAERPEGSISTLTIQRTEQRDSAMYRCASSLDFTSAETQYFGPGTRLLVL.

This clonotype was detected ten times or more. This chain links TRBV10-3 with TRBJ2-7, with unresolved D. Germline loops: CDR1 ENHRY, CDR2 SYGVKD. V dropped 2 bases and J dropped 3 bases, with 5 bases sitting between them. The CDR3 covers 12 residues. The CDR3 loop is CAISEMGYEQYF. CDR3 in DNA: TGTGCCATCAGTGAGATGGGCTACGAGCAGTACTTC.

This clonotype was found many times. The chain links TRBV28 to TRBJ1-1, with TRBD1 as a possible D gene (5 bases). This CDR3 contains 14 residues. Trimming removed 1 base from V and 5 bases from J, with 11 bases in between. From germline, CDR1 is MDHEN and CDR2 SYDVKM. The CDR3 DNA reads as TGTGCCAGCAGTTTATTCAGGGCCAGGACTGAAGCTTTCTTT. Protein product: CASSLFRARTEAFF.

This clonotype was found many times. V and J are TRBV5-1 and TRBJ2-2; 14 nucleotides agree with TRBD2. The CDR3 covers 18 residues. The germline CDR1 and CDR2 sequences are SGHRS and YFSETQ. J gave up 0 bases and V 4 bases, and 5 bases lay outside the gene matches. The DNA of the CDR3 is TGCGCCAGCAGCGGATGGACTAGCGGGAGGTCGAACACCGGGGAGCTGTTTTTT. Translated, it gives CASSGWTSGRSNTGELFF.

The chain recombines TRBV12-3 or TRBV12-4 with TRBJ2-5; D unresolved. The CDR3 sequence is 14 residues long. Trimming stripped 8 bases from V and 4 bases from J, with 17 bases between. CDR3 DNA sequence: TGTGCCAGCCGTGGAGTCCAAGCTGGAGAGACCCAGTACTTC. As protein: CASRGVQAGETQYF.

This clonotype was observed at least ten times. V gene TRBV20-1 combines with J gene TRBJ2-2, with no clear D. V lost 0 bases to trimming and J lost 8 bases, with 13 bases between them. In germline, CDR1 is DFQATT, CDR2 SNEGSKA (reference sequence). CDR3 length: 14 residues. The CDR3: CSARDRPTGGELFF. The CDR3 DNA is TGCAGTGCTAGAGATCGGCCAACTGGGGGGGAGCTGTTTTTT.

This clonotype was observed many times. V usage is TRBV29-1 and J usage is TRBJ2-7; no clear D gene. The CDR3 sequence is 12 residues long. V was shortened by 7 bases and J by 6 bases, with 16 bases between the two germline ends. Germline assignment: CDR1 SQVTM and CDR2 ANQGSEA. For the CDR3, the DNA is TGCAGCGGGGCCCCGGGCACCCCCGAGCAGTACTTC. This codes for CSGAPGTPEQYF.

This clonotype showed up just once. CDR3 DNA: TGTGCCAGCAGGAAACAGGGGAAGGGCGAGCAGTACTTC. It codes for CASRKQGKGEQYF. The chain carries TRBV28 and TRBJ2-7; 7 bases fit TRBD1. From germline, CDR1 is MDHEN and CDR2 SYDVKM. The CDR3 loop spans 13 amino acids. V shed 6 bases, J shed 6 bases, and the junction held 8 bases outside the gene matches.

This clonotype was picked up many times. This chain links TRBV6-5 with TRBJ2-7; 10 bases map to TRBD1. The CDR3 is made up of 16 amino acids. V was clipped by 0 bases and J by 5 bases; unmatched bases: 7. Germline CDR1 MNHEY, CDR2 SVGAGI. The CDR3 spells CASSYSMLGQGNEQYF. As DNA, the CDR3 is TGTGCCAGCAGTTACTCGATGCTGGGACAGGGGAACGAGCAGTACTTC.

This clonotype was seen ten or more times. The chain uses TRBV19 and TRBJ1-1; weak D call: TRBD1 (5 bases). The CDR3 is 15 residues long. Germline CDR1 is LNHDA and CDR2 is SQIVND (reference sequence). Trimming shortened V by 4 bases and J by 0 bases, and 12 bases separated the two germline ends. CDR3: CASSTEGLMNTEAFF. DNA of the CDR3: TGTGCCAGTAGTACCGAGGGACTTATGAACACTGAAGCTTTCTTT.

This clonotype has at least ten counts. The V call is TRBV5-1, the J call TRBJ2-7; 10 positions match TRBD2. Germline V gives CDR1 SGHRS, CDR2 YFSETQ. Trimming removed 0 bases from V and 2 bases from J; junction bases left unmatched: 5. The CDR3 covers 16 residues. The CDR3 sequence is CASSLESLAGAYEQYF. CDR3 sequence (DNA): TGCGCCAGCAGCTTGGAATCGCTAGCGGGAGCCTACGAGCAGTACTTC.

This clonotype was recorded many times. The chain employs TRBV6-2 or TRBV6-3 and TRBJ2-7, with 7 positions matching TRBD1. V dropped 2 bases and J dropped 4; count of bases not matched to a gene: 8. The CDR3 is 15 residues long. The germline V gene has CDR1 MNHEY and CDR2 SVGEGT. CDR3 protein: CASSYSLPGQYEQYF. The CDR3 DNA follows: TGTGCCAGCAGTTACAGCCTACCGGGACAGTACGAGCAGTACTTC.

Many counts were recorded for this clonotype. CDR3 residues: CASSEGKGRETQYF. CDR3 DNA sequence: TGTGCCAGCAGCGAAGGGAAGGGGAGAGAGACCCAGTACTTC. The J gene is TRBJ2-5, the V gene TRBV14; D could derive from TRBD1 or TRBD2 (5 bases each). V gave up 5 bases and J gave up 4 bases, with 14 bases separating them. The CDR3 contains 14 residues. Germline CDR1 reads SGHDN; CDR2 reads FVKESK.

A remark on this clonotype: This sequence may be a read error, since a much larger clone differs from it by one base. The chain has TRBV18 and TRBJ2-2, with 12 nucleotides matching TRBD2. The CDR3 is made up of 15 amino acids. Germline V CDR1 and CDR2: KGHSH, LQKENI. Trimming at V came to 4 bases and at J to 10 bases, leaving 7 bases not matched to a gene. The CDR3 DNA is TGTGCCAGCTCACGACTAGCGGGAGATTCCGTGGAGCTGTTTTTT. Protein product: CASSRLAGDSVELFF.

CDR3 DNA sequence: TGTGCCAGCAGCGCTCCGCGGTCCCCTGAAGCTTTCTTT. Translating gives CASSAPRSPEAFF. The chain employs TRBV7-2 and TRBJ1-1, with D uncertain. CDR3 length: 13 residues. Trimming removed 5 bases from V and 6 bases from J, with 13 bases in between. In germline, CDR1 is SGHTA, CDR2 FQGNSA.

The chain is built from TRBV12-3 or TRBV12-4 and TRBJ1-2; D is uncertain. This CDR3 contains 14 residues. V was cut by 3 bases and J by 4 bases, with 12 bases left in between. CDR3 amino acids: CASSFGRRSYGYTF. CDR3 in DNA: TGTGCCAGCAGTTTCGGCAGGCGCTCCTATGGCTACACCTTC.

The chain recombines TRBV20-1 with TRBJ2-7, with 11 nucleotides matching TRBD2. V was pared by 4 bases and J by 12 bases, with 8 bases of the junction left unmatched. The CDR3 is 12 amino acids. Germline-derived CDR1 and CDR2 are DFQATT and SNEGSKA (reference sequence). The CDR3 is CSATPSGRYAYF. In DNA, the CDR3 is TGCAGTGCTACCCCTAGCGGGAGGTATGCGTACTTC.